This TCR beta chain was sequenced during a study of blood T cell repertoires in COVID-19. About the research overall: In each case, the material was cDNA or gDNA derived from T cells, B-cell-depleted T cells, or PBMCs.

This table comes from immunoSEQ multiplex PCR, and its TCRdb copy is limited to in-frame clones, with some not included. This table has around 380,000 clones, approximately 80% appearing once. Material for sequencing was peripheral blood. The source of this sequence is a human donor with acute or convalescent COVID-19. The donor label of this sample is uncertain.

CDR3 bases: TGTGCCAGCAGTGAACGGCGGGGGGGCTCCTACAATGAGCAGTTCTTC. Its translation: CASSERRGGSYNEQFF. The chain links TRBV6-1 to TRBJ2-1, with TRBD2 matching 9 bases. The CDR3 is 16 residues long. Unmatched junction bases numbered 2, after V lost 2 bases and J lost 0 bases. Germline V gene lookup returns CDR1 MNHNS and CDR2 SASEGT.